This is a list of T cell receptor beta chains from one sample in a study of T cell changes during pregnancy in multiple sclerosis. The protocol was immunoSEQ multiplex PCR, while the TCRdb copy is restricted to in-frame clones and leaves out a portion. Of about 35,000 clones detected, approximately 91% appear once; the ten largest clones hold under 0.5%. This sample comprised CD4+ T cells from peripheral blood mononuclear cells, obtained in the second trimester of pregnancy. The receptors shown here come from a female donor with multiple sclerosis, enrolled in a pregnancy study. Both conserved end residues are part of each CDR3. A D gene is named only where the DNA matches it firmly. Clone size is given for some rows only: seen once, a few or many times, or a class if the clone is expanded.

.,.,TRBV5-8,TRBJ2-3,TGTGCCAGCAGCTTGCCCCCGACAGATACGCAGTATTTT,CASSLPPTDTQYF
.,TRBD2,TRBV5-6,TRBJ2-5,TGTGCCAGCAGCTCCCAGGTCGGGACTAGCGGGGGGAAACTAAAGACCCAGTACTTC,CASSSQVGTSGGKLKTQYF
.,TRBD1,TRBV30,TRBJ2-7,TGTGCCTGGAATGAGGGGGCTTCCTACGAGCAGTACTTC,CAWNEGASYEQYF
.,.,TRBV18,TRBJ1-1,TGTGCCAGCTCACCACAGGCGGGGGGCGCGTTATCTGAAGCTTTCTTT,CASSPQAGGALSEAFF
.,.,TRBV27,TRBJ1-1,TGTGCCAGCAGTCAACAGACAGTGAACACTGAAGCTTTCTTT,CASSQQTVNTEAFF
.,.,TRBV11-2,TRBJ2-1,TGTGCCAGCAGTTCCCGGGGTGAGCAGTTCTTC,CASSSRGEQFF
.,.,TRBV7-9,TRBJ1-1,TGTGCCAGCAGCTCCCAGGGTATTGGGCAAGCTTTCTTT,CASSSQGIGQAFF
.,TRBD1,TRBV28,TRBJ1-1,TGTGCCAGCAGTTCGGGACAGATGAACACTGAAGCTTTCTTT,CASSSGQMNTEAFF
once,.,TRBV10-2,TRBJ2-7,TGCGCCAGCAGTGAGGGGGGGACCTCTCGGCGAAAGTACGAGCAGTACTTC,CASSEGGTSRRKYEQYF
.,TRBD1,TRBV4-3,TRBJ1-4,TGCGCCAGCAGCCAAGGGACAGGGAAGGATGAAAAACTGTTTTTT,CASSQGTGKDEKLFF
.,.,TRBV11-3,TRBJ2-2,TGTGCCAGCAGCTTAGAACAGGGGGGGACAGCGAACACCGGGGAGCTGTTTTTT,CASSLEQGGTANTGELFF
.,.,TRBV19,TRBJ1-2,TGTGCCAGTAGTTCGATACTCGTTCCGAGGGGGGGCTACACCTTC,CASSSILVPRGGYTF
.,.,TRBV7-7,TRBJ2-3,TGTGCCAGCAGCTCCTTGAGGGGAGGAGGTACGCAGTATTTT,CASSSLRGGGTQYF
.,.,TRBV6-1,TRBJ1-5,TGTGCCAGCAGTGAAGCAGGGTCGGGACAGCCCCAGCATTTT,CASSEAGSGQPQHF
.,TRBD2,TRBV30,TRBJ2-2,TGTGCCTGGGAGACTAGCGGGCCCGGGGAGCTGTTTTTT,CAWETSGPGELFF
.,TRBD1,TRBV5-1,TRBJ2-7,TGCGCCAGCAGCCAAACGACAGGGGCCTACGAGCAGTACTTC,CASSQTTGAYEQYF
.,.,TRBV7-6,TRBJ2-5,TGTGCCAGCAGCCTACGCAGCAGGGAAGAGACCCAGTACTTC,CASSLRSREETQYF
.,.,TRBV20-1,TRBJ1-2,TGCAGTGCCCCGACAGTGCATGGCTACACCTTC,CSAPTVHGYTF
.,.,TRBV7-6,TRBJ1-1,TGTGCCAGCAGCTTAGCACATAACACTGAAGCTTTCTTT,CASSLAHNTEAFF
medium-sized,.,TRBV4-1,TRBJ1-5,TGCGCCAGCAGCCAAGAACTCCAGGGATATGGGCTTGGCAATCAGCCCCAGCATTTT,CASSQELQGYGLGNQPQHF
.,.,TRBV19,TRBJ2-2,TGTGCCAGTAGTATAAAAAAGGGGTCGGGCACCGGGGAGCTGTTTTTT,CASSIKKGSGTGELFF
.,TRBD1,TRBV30,TRBJ1-2,TGTGCCTGGAGCGAGGGGACAGGGCAATCATATGGCTACACCTTC,CAWSEGTGQSYGYTF
.,TRBD2,TRBV9,TRBJ2-3,TGTGCCAGCAGCGTAAGCGCTAGCGGGGGGCCCTACACAGATACGCAGTATTTT,CASSVSASGGPYTDTQYF
.,TRBD1,TRBV7-9,TRBJ1-5,TGTGCCAGCAGCGCCAGCGTCGGGACAGGGGAGTTTCAGCCCCAGCATTTT,CASSASVGTGEFQPQHF
.,TRBD1,TRBV5-1,TRBJ1-2,TGCGCCAGCAGCTTGGTTGCCGGGACAGAATACACCTTC,CASSLVAGTEYTF
.,TRBD1,TRBV29-1,TRBJ1-1,TGCAGCGTCCTAGGGACAGGGGACACTGAAGCTTTCTTT,CSVLGTGDTEAFF
.,.,TRBV19,TRBJ2-3,TGTGCCAGTAGGCTAGCAGGAGATACGCAGTATTTT,CASRLAGDTQYF
.,TRBD1,TRBV6-5,TRBJ2-2,TGTGCCAGCAGGGAGACAGGGGGCACCGGGGAGCTGTTTTTT,CASRETGGTGELFF
once,TRBD1,TRBV5-1,TRBJ1-1,TGCGCCAGCAGCAGGATGGACAGGGGGACTGAAGCTTTCTTT,CASSRMDRGTEAFF
.,.,TRBV9,TRBJ2-5,TGTGCCAGCAGCGTAGGGAGTTCGGCCAACCTCGAGGAGACCCAGTACTTC,CASSVGSSANLEETQYF
.,.,TRBV28,TRBJ1-3,TGTGCCAGCAGTATCTCCCCGGGAGGGAGTGGAAACACCATATATTTT,CASSISPGGSGNTIYF
.,.,TRBV5-1,TRBJ2-1,TGCGCCAGCAGCTTTGACTACTACAATGAGCAGTTCTTC,CASSFDYYNEQFF
.,.,TRBV19,TRBJ1-2,TGTGCCAGTAGTATACATGAATCGGGGTCGGGCTACACCTTC,CASSIHESGSGYTF
.,.,TRBV30,TRBJ1-2,TGTGCCTGGAGTTCCTACTATGGCTACACCTTC,CAWSSYYGYTF
once,.,TRBV11-2,TRBJ2-3,TGTGCCAGCAGCTTAGATTCGGCGCAGTATTTT,CASSLDSAQYF
.,TRBD1,TRBV7-2,TRBJ1-6,TGTGCCAGCAGCTCCTCCGGGACAGTAAATTCACCCCTCCACTTT,CASSSSGTVNSPLHF
.,TRBD2,TRBV7-8,TRBJ2-3,TGTGCCAGCAGCACCCTCAGGACTAGCGGGAGAAGAGGGACAGATACGCAGTATTTT,CASSTLRTSGRRGTDTQYF